The sequence of this T cell receptor beta chain was determined in a study of chemoradiotherapy in HPV16-positive cancers. Background on the study: Candidate HPV-specific clones and shared TCR motifs came from a couple of HPV16-positive patients.

Study-wide results and limits: For HPV16-positive patients, expanding HPV-responsive T cells associated with longer recurrence-free survival. HPV-specific T cells were functionally defined from only a couple of HPV16-positive patients. Non-HPV-specific T cells did not expand in tumors during treatment, whereas candidate HPV-specific clones and E7-related motifs did.

Profiling relied on immunoSEQ multiplex PCR, and the TCRdb table lists in-frame clones only, not all of them. The sample carries over 7,000 clones, about 83% recorded once. Regarding this clone: What it binds is unknown.

Germline V lookup: CDR1 MNHNS, CDR2 SASEGT. V shed 10 bases and J shed 4 bases, with 8 bases lying between them. This CDR3 comprises 10 residues. The chain employs TRBV6-1 and TRBJ2-7; no reliable D call. Material: blood, obtained from a patient who underwent chemoradiotherapy. The source of this sequence is a human donor with HPV-associated anogenital cancer. The CDR3: CATLLYEQYF. CDR3 nucleotides: TGTGCCACCCTATTGTACGAGCAGTACTTC.